This T cell receptor (beta chain) appears in the sequencing data of a study of T cells in Graves' hyperthyroidism and ophthalmopathy (dated by TCRdb to about 2019). Context from the whole study: Peripheral blood samples were taken at initial diagnosis, before any treatment was given. Whether ophthalmopathy could be predicted prospectively was tested in an independent validation cohort made up of 18 to 20 hyperthyroidism patients plus 17 patients who later progressed to ophthalmopathy. A discovery cohort of roughly 100 patients, about 40 with Graves' ophthalmopathy and fewer than 65 with stable Graves' hyperthyroidism, was used to find distinguishing TCR V-J signatures. The paper reports TCR Vbeta CDR3 sequencing of 130 to 150 peripheral blood samples: around 45 ophthalmopathy, fewer than 85 hyperthyroidism and some 17 progressor patients. The 95 to 100 discovery patients were randomly divided into training and test sets at a 7:3 ratio. In several Graves' hyperthyroidism patients, the study also compared T-cell repertoires from thyroid tissue with T-cell repertoires from blood. After blood sampling, hyperthyroidism patients were treated with methimazole at a starting dose of 30 mg daily, and ophthalmopathy patients were treated with high-dose intravenous methylprednisolone.

On this clonotype itself: The specificity of this receptor is unknown. No much larger clone exists at a distance of one base, and base qualities are not known.

Study-wide findings and limitations: Blood samples also contained most of the expanded thyroid clonotypes (frequency above 0.001), which suggests that blood repertoires may reflect thyroid immune responses. In validation, the model predicted progression to ophthalmopathy with 65% to 71% sensitivity and around 72% specificity, a median of 6.5 months before onset. A 13 V-J signature model separated ophthalmopathy from stable hyperthyroidism, with around 88% sensitivity and roughly 82% specificity in cross-validation and 80%/75% in testing. Sample size was not statistically predetermined, and investigators were not blinded to group allocation.

TCR beta CDR3 regions were amplified from RNA transcripts. The TCR CDR3 was subjected to a first round of RT-PCR using the HTBI primer set and the Qiagen OneStep RT-PCR kit. The libraries were constructed in a second round of multiplex PCR and then size-selected and purified. Paired-end sequencing of the libraries was performed with 100 bp reads on an Illumina HiSeq2000. As for the original processing: SOAPnuke was used to process the raw data, with reads discarded if the reads contained adapters or uncalled bases, had a mean Phred below 15, or lacked an exact constant-primer or identifier match. COPE v1.2.5 was used to merge the high-quality paired reads, and each unique nucleotide sequence was defined as a clonotype. Clonotypes were aligned to IMGT TRBV, TRBD and TRBJ reference segments using MiTCR v1.1. The analysis was restricted to V-J combinations with a frequency above 0.0001, which together covered 99% to 99.2% of the repertoires. The TCS score was defined as F50 (clonal expansion) divided by E x V (chaos), with BLOSUM62-based TCRdist calculated between CDR3 peptides within each V-J. Welch's t-statistics and random forest reduced roughly 530 V-J features to fewer than 15, which were used in a naive Bayes classifier (R e1071). The public reads were reanalyzed by TCRdb: fastp trimming at Q25, MiXCR alignment, in-frame beta chains only. One record per CDR3 amino acid sequence lists the most common genes and DNA. It is TCRdb's table, rather than the study itself, that gives the V and J calls and clone size. This sample gives about 740,000 distinct CDR3 sequences in total; 11% to 15% of them show up just once. 10% of the sample rests with the top ten.

Graves' hyperthyroidism was defined as stable when no progression to ophthalmopathy occurred over 18 months of follow-up. Hyperthyroidism patients were newly diagnosed, with disease duration under 2 months, and aged 18 to 65 years. The study excluded patients with uncontrolled infections, other autoimmune diseases, pregnancy or lactation. Diagnoses relied on clinical symptoms, serum thyroxine and TRAb, thyroid ultrasound and orbital computed tomography. PBMCs were separated from under 12 ml of fresh peripheral blood using Ficoll-Paque density gradient centrifugation. Total RNA was extracted using Trizol reagent, and RNA quality was assessed on an Agilent 2100 Bioanalyzer. Measured from the cysteine to the phenylalanine, the CDR3 is 14 residues long. CDR3 DNA only is kept here, 42 bases in frame from base 1. The germline ends are 8 bases apart after V is trimmed by 3 bases and J by 0 bases.

Input material: blood. The chain is made from TRBV12-3 or TRBV12-4 and TRBJ1-1, with the D gene too uncertain to name. The clonotype was recovered from a woman under 30 with Graves' hyperthyroidism. The DNA reads as follows: TGTGCCAGCAGTTTTCACAGTATGAACACTGAAGCTTTCTTT. The translation is CASSFHSMNTEAFF.